Below, 15 T cell receptor beta chains from the same sample are listed, as sequenced in a study of T cell changes during pregnancy in multiple sclerosis. Only in-frame clones appear in the TCRdb table, and some are missing; sequencing was by immunoSEQ multiplex PCR. The sample includes some 21,000 clones, 70% to 90% of them seen just once. Sequenced material: CD8+ T cells from peripheral blood mononuclear cells, taken in the second trimester of pregnancy. The receptors stem from a female donor in good health, enrolled as a control in a pregnancy study.

V gene TRBV28 combines with J gene TRBJ2-3; D is undetermined. The V end lost 3 bases, the J end lost 1 base, and 8 bases lay between the germline ends. The CDR3 extends over 14 amino acids. Germline CDR1 and CDR2: MDHEN and SYDVKM. In DNA form, the CDR3 reads TGTGCCAGCAGTTTTCTGAGTGGCACAGATACGCAGTATTTT. Translated, it gives CASSFLSGTDTQYF.

J is TRBJ2-1 and V is TRBV5-1, with D possibly matching TRBD2 (5 bases). The ends were cut back, 4 bases at V and 9 bases at J, with 14 bases in the middle. The CDR3 spans 13 residues. The germline gives CDR1 SGHRS, CDR2 YFSETQ. The CDR3 DNA sequence: TGCGCCAGCAGCGTTGGGCGAGGGAGTGAGCAGTTCTTC. Protein sequence: CASSVGRGSEQFF.

The chain links TRBV9 to TRBJ1-1, with D unclear. Germline V gene sequence: CDR1 SGDLS, CDR2 YYNGEE. This CDR3 contains 13 residues. The V end was cut by 0 bases, the J end by 1 base, with 4 bases between. CDR3 region: CASSVGRNTEAFF. The CDR3 region has the DNA TGTGCCAGCAGCGTAGGCAGGAACACTGAAGCTTTCTTT.

J is TRBJ2-1 and V is TRBV6-6; maybe TRBD2 (6 bases). The CDR3 runs to 11 residues. Trimming pared 6 bases from V and 10 bases from J, leaving 10 bases between. Germline CDR1 is MNHNY and CDR2 is SVGAGI (reference sequence). The CDR3 DNA sequence: TGTGCCAGCAGAGCGGGTGGAGAGCAGTTCTTC. Protein product: CASRAGGEQFF.

The chain uses TRBV7-2 and TRBJ2-1, with 9 bases matching TRBD1. This CDR3 spans 13 amino acids. Trimming took 5 bases from V and 10 from J; bases not matched to a gene: 6. Germline V gene sequence: CDR1 SGHTA, CDR2 FQGNSA. The CDR3 region has the DNA TGTGCCAGCAGCCTTGACAGGGGGGCCGAGCAGTTCTTC. Translation gives CASSLDRGAEQFF.

This clone was seen once. This chain joins TRBV5-1 and TRBJ2-7; D unresolved. The CDR3 covers 12 residues. The germline gives CDR1 SGHRS, CDR2 YFSETQ. V lost 0 bases and J lost 5, with 6 bases in between. This CDR3 reads CASSLDGHEQYF. CDR3 DNA: TGCGCCAGCAGCTTGGATGGCCACGAGCAGTACTTC.

Only one count was recorded for this clone. The CDR3 coding sequence is TGTGCCAGCAGCCCTAGCGGGAGTACCTACAATGAGCAGTTCTTC. Protein product: CASSPSGSTYNEQFF. This sequence joins TRBV9 and TRBJ2-1; 10 bases line up with TRBD2. This CDR3 spans 15 amino acids. The ends lost 4 bases at V and 2 bases at J; junction bases unmatched: 3. CDR1 SGDLS and CDR2 YYNGEE come from the germline V gene.

The chain links TRBV7-9 to TRBJ2-2; the D gene is possibly TRBD2 (5 bases). This CDR3 has 14 amino acids. V was trimmed by 5 bases and J by 7 bases, leaving 14 bases between them. Germline V gene data show CDR1 as SEHNR and CDR2 as FQNEAQ (reference sequence). For the CDR3, the DNA is TGTGCCAGCAGCCCCGACTCGGAGGTCGGGGAGCTGTTTTTT. Encoded protein: CASSPDSEVGELFF.

This clone is a singleton in its sample. The chain has TRBV10-3 and TRBJ2-1, with a weak D call TRBD2 (6 bases). Deletions cut 3 bases from V and 2 bases from J, with 11 bases between. This CDR3 is 15 amino acids long. CDR1 and CDR2 from the germline V gene are ENHRY and SYGVKD. This CDR3 is CAISDGTDAYNEQFF. In DNA, the CDR3 is TGTGCCATCAGTGATGGGACTGACGCCTACAATGAGCAGTTCTTC.

The V and J genes are TRBV5-6 and TRBJ1-2; D unclear. Trimming stripped 0 bases from V and 2 bases from J, with 8 bases between. The V gene's germline CDR1 is SGHDT and CDR2 YYEEEE. This CDR3 has 14 residues. The CDR3 DNA is TGTGCCAGCAGCTTGGACAGATCAAACTATGGCTACACCTTC. It encodes CASSLDRSNYGYTF.

V usage is TRBV28 and J usage is TRBJ1-6; D remains unclear. Trimming took 7 bases from V and 7 from J, leaving 17 bases between them. The CDR3 is 15 amino acids. CDR1 is MDHEN, CDR2 SYDVKM, per germline. CDR3 region: CASTSRFPINSPLHF. The DNA for the CDR3 is TGTGCCAGCACCAGCAGGTTTCCGATAAATTCACCCCTCCACTTT. The entire variable domain, with the rest obtained from reference TRBV28 and TRBJ1-6, is as follows: DVKVTQSSRYLVKRTGEKVFLECVQDMDHENMFWYRQDPGLGLRLIYFSYDVKMKEKGDIPEGYSVSREKKERFSLILESASTNQTSMYLCASTSRFPINSPLHFGNGTRLTVT.

CDR3 in DNA: TGCGCCAGCAGCTTGACTAGCGGCCCCTTCTACAATGAGCAGTTCTTC. Translating gives CASSLTSGPFYNEQFF. The chain employs TRBV5-1 and TRBJ2-1; 8 nucleotides line up with TRBD2. The CDR3 loop spans 16 amino acids. V shed 1 base, J shed 3 bases, and the junction held 6 bases outside the gene matches. In germline, CDR1 is SGHRS, CDR2 YFSETQ.

V usage is TRBV11-3 and J usage is TRBJ1-2; no clear D gene. CDR1 SGHNT and CDR2 YENEEA come from the germline V gene. The CDR3 covers 12 residues. V lost 6 bases and J lost 0, with 5 bases in between. Written as DNA, the CDR3 is TGTGCCAGCAGGACATCTAACTATGGCTACACCTTC. This translates into CASRTSNYGYTF.

The chain recombines TRBV28 with TRBJ2-1; 11 positions match TRBD2. The CDR3 consists of 17 residues. V was pared by 10 bases and J by 5 bases, with 16 bases of the junction left unmatched. Germline loops: CDR1 MDHEN, CDR2 SYDVKM. The CDR3 sequence is CATSGLAGGVFNNEQFF. The CDR3 DNA reads TGTGCCACCTCGGGGCTAGCGGGAGGCGTTTTTAACAATGAGCAGTTCTTC.

The chain has TRBV25-1 and TRBJ2-3; TRBD1 matches 7 bases. V was clipped by 8 bases and J by 1 base; unmatched bases: 6. Germline V gene lookup returns CDR1 MGHDK and CDR2 SYGVNS. CDR3 length: 14 residues. The CDR3 region has the DNA TGTGCCAGCTTCGACAGGGATGGCACAGATACGCAGTATTTT. This encodes CASFDRDGTDTQYF. The full variable domain, rest sourced from reference TRBV25-1 and TRBJ2-3, is EADIYQTPRYLVIGTGKKITLECSQTMGHDKMYWYQQDPGMELHLIHYSYGVNSTEKGDLSSESTVSRIRTEHFPLTLESARPSHTSQYLCASFDRDGTDTQYFGPGTRLTVL.